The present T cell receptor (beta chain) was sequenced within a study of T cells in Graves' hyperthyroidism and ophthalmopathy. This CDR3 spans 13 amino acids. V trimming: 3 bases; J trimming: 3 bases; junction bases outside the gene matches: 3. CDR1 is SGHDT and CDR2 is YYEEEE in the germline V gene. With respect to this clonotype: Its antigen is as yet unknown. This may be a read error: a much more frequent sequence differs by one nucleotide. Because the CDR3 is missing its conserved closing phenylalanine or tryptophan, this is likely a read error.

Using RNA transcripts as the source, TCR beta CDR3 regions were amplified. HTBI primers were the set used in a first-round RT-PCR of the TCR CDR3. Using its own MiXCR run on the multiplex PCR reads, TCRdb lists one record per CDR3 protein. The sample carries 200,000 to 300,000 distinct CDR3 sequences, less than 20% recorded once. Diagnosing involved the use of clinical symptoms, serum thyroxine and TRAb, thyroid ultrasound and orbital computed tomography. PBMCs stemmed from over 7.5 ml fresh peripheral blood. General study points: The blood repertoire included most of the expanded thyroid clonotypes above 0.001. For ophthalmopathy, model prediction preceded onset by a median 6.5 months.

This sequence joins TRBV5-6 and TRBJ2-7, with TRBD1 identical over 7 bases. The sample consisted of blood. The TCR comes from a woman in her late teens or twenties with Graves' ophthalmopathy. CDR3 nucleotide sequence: TGTGCCAGCAGCTCCTGGACAGGCTACGAGCAGTACCTC. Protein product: CASSSWTGYEQYL.